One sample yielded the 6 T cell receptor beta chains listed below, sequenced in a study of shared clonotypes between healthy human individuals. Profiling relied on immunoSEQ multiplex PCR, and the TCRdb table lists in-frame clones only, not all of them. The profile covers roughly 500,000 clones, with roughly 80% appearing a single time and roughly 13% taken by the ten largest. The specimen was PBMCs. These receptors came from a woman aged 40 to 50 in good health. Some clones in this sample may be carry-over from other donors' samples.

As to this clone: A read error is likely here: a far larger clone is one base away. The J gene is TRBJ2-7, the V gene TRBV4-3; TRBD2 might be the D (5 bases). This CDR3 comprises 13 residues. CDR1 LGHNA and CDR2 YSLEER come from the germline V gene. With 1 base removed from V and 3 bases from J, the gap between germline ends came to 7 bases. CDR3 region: CASSQGGHYEQYF. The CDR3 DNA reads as TGCGCCAGCAGCCAAGGAGGGCACTACGAGCAGTACTTC.

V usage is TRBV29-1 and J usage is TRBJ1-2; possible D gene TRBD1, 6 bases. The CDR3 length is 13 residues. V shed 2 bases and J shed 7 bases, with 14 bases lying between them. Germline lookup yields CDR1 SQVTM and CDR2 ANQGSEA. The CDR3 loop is CSVERGQGRGYTF. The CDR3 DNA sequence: TGCAGCGTTGAAAGGGGACAAGGCCGTGGCTACACCTTC.

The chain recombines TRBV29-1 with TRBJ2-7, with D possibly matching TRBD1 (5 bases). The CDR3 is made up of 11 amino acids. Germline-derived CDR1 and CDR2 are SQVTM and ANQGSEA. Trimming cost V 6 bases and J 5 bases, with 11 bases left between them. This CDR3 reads CSVVRVNEQYF. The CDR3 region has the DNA TGCAGCGTCGTCAGGGTAAACGAGCAGTACTTC.

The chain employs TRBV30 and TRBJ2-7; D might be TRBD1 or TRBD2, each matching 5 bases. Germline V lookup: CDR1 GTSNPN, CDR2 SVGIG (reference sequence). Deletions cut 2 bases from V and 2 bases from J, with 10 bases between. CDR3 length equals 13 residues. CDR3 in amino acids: CAWSLGRAYEQYF. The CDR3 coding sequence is TGTGCCTGGAGTCTGGGACGGGCCTACGAGCAGTACTTC.

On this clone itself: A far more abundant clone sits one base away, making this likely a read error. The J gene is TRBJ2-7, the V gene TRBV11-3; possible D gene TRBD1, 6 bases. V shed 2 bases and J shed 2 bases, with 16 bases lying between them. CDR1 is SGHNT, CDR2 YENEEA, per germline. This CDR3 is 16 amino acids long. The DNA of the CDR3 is TGTGCCAGCAGCTTAAGGCCGGTACAGGGACCCTACGAGCAGTACTTC. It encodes CASSLRPVQGPYEQYF.

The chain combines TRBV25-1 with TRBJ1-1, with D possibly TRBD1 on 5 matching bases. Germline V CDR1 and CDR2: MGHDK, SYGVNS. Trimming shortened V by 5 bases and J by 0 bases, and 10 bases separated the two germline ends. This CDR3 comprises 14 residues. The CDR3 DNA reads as TGTGCCAGCAGTAATCAGGGACTGAACACTGAAGCTTTCTTT. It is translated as CASSNQGLNTEAFF.